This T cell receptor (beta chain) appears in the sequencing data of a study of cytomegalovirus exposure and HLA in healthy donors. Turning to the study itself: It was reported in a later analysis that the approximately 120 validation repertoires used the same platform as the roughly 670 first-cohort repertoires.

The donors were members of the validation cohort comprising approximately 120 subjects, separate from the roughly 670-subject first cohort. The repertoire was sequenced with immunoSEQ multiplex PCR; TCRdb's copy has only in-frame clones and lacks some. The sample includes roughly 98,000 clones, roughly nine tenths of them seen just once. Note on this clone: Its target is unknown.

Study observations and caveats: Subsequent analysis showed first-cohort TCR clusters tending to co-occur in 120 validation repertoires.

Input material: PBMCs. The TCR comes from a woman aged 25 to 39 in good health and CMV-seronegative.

CDR3 coding DNA: TGTGCCAGCAGTAGGGGGTGGGAGTCTGAAGCTTTCTTT. Its protein is CASSRGWESEAFF. The rearrangement uses TRBV11-3 and TRBJ1-1; TRBD1 is a possible D gene (6 bases). CDR3 length equals 13 residues. CDR1 SGHNT and CDR2 YENEEA come from the germline V gene. V was cut by 6 bases and J by 6 bases, with 14 bases left in between.